This TCR beta chain was captured by sequencing in a study of control samples from healthy donors and cancer patients. This clone has a single count. CDR3 size: 8 residues. Per germline, CDR1 MRHNA and CDR2 SNTAGT. The V end lost 9 bases, the J end lost 10 bases, and 6 bases lay between the germline ends. Clones were read by immunoSEQ multiplex PCR, and TCRdb kept only the in-frame ones, dropping some. The table shows about 110,000 clones, with approximately 84% occurring only once. Sequenced input: blood. This clonotype originated in a young man in good health. The chain has TRBV6-4 and TRBJ1-1; D remains ambiguous. The CDR3 loop reads CASSTAFF. CDR3 coding DNA: TGTGCCAGTAGTACAGCTTTCTTT.